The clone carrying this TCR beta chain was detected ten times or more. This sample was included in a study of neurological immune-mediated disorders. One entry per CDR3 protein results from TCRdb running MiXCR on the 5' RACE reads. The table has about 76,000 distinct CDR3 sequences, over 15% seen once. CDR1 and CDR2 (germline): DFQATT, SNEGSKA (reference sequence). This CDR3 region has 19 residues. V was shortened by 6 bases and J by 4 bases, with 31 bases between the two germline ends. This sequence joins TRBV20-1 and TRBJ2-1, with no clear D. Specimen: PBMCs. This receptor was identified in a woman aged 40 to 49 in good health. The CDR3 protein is CSALLNLWDPRNPYNEQFF. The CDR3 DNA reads TGCAGTGCCCTCCTTAATCTGTGGGATCCGCGTAACCCTTACAATGAGCAGTTCTTC.